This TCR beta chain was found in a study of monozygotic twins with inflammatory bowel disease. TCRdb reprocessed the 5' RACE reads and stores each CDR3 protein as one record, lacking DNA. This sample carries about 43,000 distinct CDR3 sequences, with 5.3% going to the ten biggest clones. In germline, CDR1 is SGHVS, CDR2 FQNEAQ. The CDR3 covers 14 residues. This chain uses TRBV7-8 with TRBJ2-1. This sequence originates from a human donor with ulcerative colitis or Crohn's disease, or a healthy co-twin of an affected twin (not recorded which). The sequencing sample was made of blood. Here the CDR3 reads CASSLALGYNEQFF.